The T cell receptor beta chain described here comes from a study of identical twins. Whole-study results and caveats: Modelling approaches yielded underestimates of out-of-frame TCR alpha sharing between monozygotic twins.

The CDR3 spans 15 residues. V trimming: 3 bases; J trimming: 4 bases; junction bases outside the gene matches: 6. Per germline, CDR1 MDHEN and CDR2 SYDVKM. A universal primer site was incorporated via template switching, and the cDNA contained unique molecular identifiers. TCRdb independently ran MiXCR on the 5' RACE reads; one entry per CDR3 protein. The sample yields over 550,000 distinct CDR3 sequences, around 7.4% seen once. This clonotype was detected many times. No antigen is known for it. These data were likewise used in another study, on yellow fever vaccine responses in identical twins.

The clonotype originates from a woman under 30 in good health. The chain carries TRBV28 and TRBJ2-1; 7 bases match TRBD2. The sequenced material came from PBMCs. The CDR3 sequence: CASSFGGSQYNEQFF. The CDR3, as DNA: TGTGCCAGCAGTTTTGGCGGGAGCCAATACAATGAGCAGTTCTTC.